The 3 T cell receptor beta chains below were found in one sample sequenced in a study of monozygotic twins with inflammatory bowel disease. TCRdb re-called the 5' RACE reads; one entry per CDR3 protein, DNA not given. This table lists about 300,000 distinct CDR3 sequences. Sequencing used blood. The receptors stem from a human donor with ulcerative colitis or Crohn's disease, or a healthy co-twin of an affected twin (not recorded which).

CDR3 residues: CASTKRYSASTGELFF. The genes are TRBV3-1 and TRBJ2-2. The CDR3 is 16 residues long. Germline-derived CDR1 and CDR2 are LGHDT and YNNKEL (reference sequence).

V and J are TRBV7-2 and TRBJ1-1. CDR1 is SGHTA, CDR2 FQGNSA, per germline. CDR3 length: 16 amino acids. The CDR3 spells CASRPLGTTGNTEAFF.

The J gene is TRBJ2-1, the V gene TRBV5-5; as DNA is missing, the TRBD2 call by TCRdb cannot be tested. CDR3 length equals 12 residues. CDR1 and CDR2 from the germline V gene are SGHKS and YYEKEE (reference sequence). The CDR3 spells CASSPGLAEQFF.